The 24 T cell receptor beta chains below were found in one sample sequenced in a study of blood T cell repertoires in COVID-19. TCRdb's copy holds only in-frame clones and misses some; the assay was immunoSEQ multiplex PCR. The sample comprises around 150,000 clones, approximately 86% of which are singletons, and 0.99% rests with the top ten. Sequencing was performed on peripheral blood. The receptors were gathered from a man aged 18 to 29 with acute or convalescent COVID-19.

The chain is built from TRBV12-3 or TRBV12-4 and TRBJ1-1; possibly TRBD1 for D (5 bases). This CDR3 is built from 11 residues. Between the trimmed V and J ends, which lost 3 bases and 11 bases, there was a span of 10 bases. The CDR3 coding sequence is TGTGCCAGCAGTTTGGGGGGGAAGGCTTTCTTT. Protein: CASSLGGKAFF.

V and J are TRBV12-5 and TRBJ1-1; 8 nucleotides line up with TRBD1. The length of the CDR3 is 13 residues. V gave up 4 bases and J gave up 4 bases; unmatched junction bases: 2. From germline, CDR1 is LGHNT and CDR2 FRNRAP. The CDR3 is CASGSTGGTEAFF. CDR3 nucleotide sequence: TGTGCTAGTGGTTCTACAGGGGGCACTGAAGCTTTCTTT. Combining the CDR3 with reference TRBV12-5 and TRBJ1-1 gives the whole variable domain DARVTQTPRHKVTEMGQEVTMRCQPILGHNTVFWYRQTMMQGLELLAYFRNRAPLDDSGMPKDRFSAEMPDATLATLKIQPSEPRDSAVYFCASGSTGGTEAFFGQGTRLTVV.

The gene calls are TRBV24-1 and TRBJ2-5, with a possible D match to TRBD1 (6 bases). The CDR3 extends over 15 amino acids. The V end lost 0 bases, the J end lost 4 bases, and 11 bases lay between the germline ends. Germline V gene lookup returns CDR1 KGHDR and CDR2 SFDVKD. The CDR3 nucleotides read TGTGCCACCAGTGATTTGGCCAGGGGCGGAGAGACCCAGTACTTC. Protein product: CATSDLARGGETQYF.

CDR3 sequence: CASRYNRGEAFF. CDR3 nucleotide sequence: TGTGCCAGCAGATATAACAGGGGGGAAGCTTTCTTT. The rearrangement links TRBV12-3 or TRBV12-4 to TRBJ1-1; TRBD1 matches at 8 bases. J gave up 8 bases and V 6 bases, and 5 bases lay outside the gene matches. This CDR3 has 12 amino acids.

This chain connects TRBV7-3 to TRBJ1-1, with 9 bases identical to TRBD1. Losses at the gene ends were 3 bases for V and 6 bases for J; bases not matched to a gene: 2. This CDR3 has 13 amino acids. The germline V gene has CDR1 SGHTA and CDR2 FQGTGA. The CDR3 bases are TGTGCCAGCAGCTTGGACAGGGGCTCTGAAGCTTTCTTT. Protein: CASSLDRGSEAFF.

The chain joins TRBV10-2 to TRBJ1-1; weak D call: TRBD1 (5 bases). The V end lost 3 bases, the J end lost 6 bases, and 11 bases lay between the germline ends. Germline V gene lookup returns CDR1 WSHSY and CDR2 SAAADI. The CDR3 runs to 13 residues. DNA of the CDR3: TGCGCCAGCAGTGATATAACAGGTGCTGAAGCTTTCTTT. This codes for CASSDITGAEAFF.

The chain links TRBV10-1 to TRBJ2-1, with TRBD2 identical over 14 bases. The CDR3 totals 18 residues. J lost 9 bases, V lost 3 bases, and 13 bases had no gene match. Per germline, CDR1 WNHNN and CDR2 SYGVQD (reference sequence). The CDR3 nucleotides read TGCGCCAGCAGTGACCGTGGACTAGCGGGGGGCCCTTCGGGTGAGCAGTTCTTC. It yields the protein CASSDRGLAGGPSGEQFF.

The V gene is TRBV15, the J gene TRBJ1-2; D gene ambiguous. CDR3 length equals 12 residues. Germline loops: CDR1 LNHNV, CDR2 YYDKDF (reference sequence). Deletions cut 5 bases from V and 8 bases from J, with 12 bases between. CDR3 in amino acids: CATSGPPRGYTF. In DNA, the CDR3 is TGTGCCACCAGCGGGCCTCCCAGGGGCTACACCTTC. Looking up the rest from reference TRBV15 and TRBJ1-2 gives the full variable domain: DAMVIQNPRYQVTQFGKPVTLSCSQTLNHNVMYWYQQKSSQAPKLLFHYYDKDFNNEADTPDNFQSRRPNTSFCFLDIRSPGLGDTAMYLCATSGPPRGYTFGSGTRLTVV.

This chain joins TRBV7-3 and TRBJ2-1, with 11 bases that match TRBD1. The CDR3 totals 16 residues. J was trimmed by 9 bases and V by 4 bases; bases with no gene match: 11. The germline gives CDR1 SGHTA, CDR2 FQGTGA. CDR3 protein: CASSYIPGQGGSEQFF. DNA of the CDR3: TGTGCCAGCAGCTACATACCGGGACAGGGGGGTAGTGAGCAGTTCTTC. Variable domain in full (rest from reference TRBV7-3 and TRBJ2-1): GAGVSQTPSNKVTEKGKYVELRCDPISGHTALYWYRQSLGQGPEFLIYFQGTGAADDSGLPNDRFFAVRPEGSVSTLKIQRTERGDSAVYLCASSYIPGQGGSEQFFGPGTRLTVL.

The chain joins TRBV5-1 to TRBJ2-3; 8 nucleotides agree with TRBD2. J was trimmed by 1 base and V by 4 bases; bases with no gene match: 5. CDR1 is SGHRS, CDR2 YFSETQ, per germline. CDR3 length: 15 residues. The CDR3 here is CASSVSGVRTDTQYF. The CDR3 DNA reads TGCGCCAGCAGCGTTAGCGGGGTCCGCACAGATACGCAGTATTTT.

This chain uses TRBV4-1 with TRBJ2-5; D is perhaps TRBD1 (6 bases). The CDR3 is 17 residues long. V gave up 3 bases and J gave up 2 bases, with 19 bases separating them. CDR1 is MGHRA and CDR2 is YSYEKL in the germline V gene. This chain's CDR3 is CASSHRDSGERQETQYF. CDR3 sequence (DNA): TGCGCCAGCAGCCATCGCGACTCAGGGGAGCGGCAAGAGACCCAGTACTTC.

The rearrangement uses TRBV7-2 and TRBJ2-5, with TRBD1 matching over 9 bases. CDR3 length: 13 amino acids. Germline CDR1 SGHTA, CDR2 FQGNSA. The V and J ends lost 5 bases and 4 bases, in that order; junction bases with no gene match: 2. CDR3 DNA: TGTGCCAGCAGCAAGGACAGGGGAGAGACCCAGTACTTC. Protein product: CASSKDRGETQYF.

CDR3 DNA: TGTGCCAGCACTCCGTTTGGGCAGGGGCGGTCACCCCTCCACTTT. The encoded protein is CASTPFGQGRSPLHF. The V gene is TRBV6-5, the J gene TRBJ1-6, with D perhaps matching TRBD1 (6 bases). CDR3 size: 15 residues. Per the germline V gene, CDR1 is MNHEY and CDR2 is SVGAGI. The V and J ends lost 7 bases and 10 bases respectively, with 20 bases between them.

The V call is TRBV6-4, the J call TRBJ2-1; 9 bases fit TRBD1. V dropped 6 bases and J dropped 5; count of bases not matched to a gene: 5. The CDR3 is 14 amino acids. Germline V lookup: CDR1 MRHNA, CDR2 SNTAGT. DNA of the CDR3: TGTGCCAGCAGCCGGGACAGGGAGGACAATGAGCAGTTCTTC. Protein sequence: CASSRDREDNEQFF.

The chain links TRBV14 to TRBJ1-1, with 10 bases aligning to TRBD1. The CDR3 is 15 residues long. Germline-derived CDR1 and CDR2 are SGHDN and FVKESK. Trimming removed 3 bases from V and 6 bases from J; junction bases left unmatched: 7. CDR3 protein: CASSQDRGFISEAFF. CDR3 nucleotides: TGTGCCAGCAGCCAGGACAGGGGGTTCATTTCTGAAGCTTTCTTT.

This clone was counted between two and nine times. The gene calls are TRBV6-1 and TRBJ1-6; no definite D call. The germline V gene has CDR1 MNHNS and CDR2 SASEGT. This CDR3 is built from 13 residues. The V end was cut by 0 bases, the J end by 11 bases, with 8 bases between. CDR3 sequence reads: CASSEAESTPLHF. The CDR3 nucleotides read TGTGCCAGCAGTGAAGCGGAGTCCACACCCCTCCACTTT.

The chain couples TRBV6-6 to TRBJ2-1; TRBD1 matches at 7 bases. CDR1 MNHNY and CDR2 SVGAGI come from the germline V gene (reference sequence). The CDR3 extends over 13 amino acids. Trimming at V came to 4 bases and at J to 9 bases, leaving 6 bases not matched to a gene. This CDR3 is CASSFQGDGEQFF. The CDR3 region has the DNA TGTGCCAGCAGTTTCCAGGGGGATGGTGAGCAGTTCTTC.

This sequence joins TRBV19 and TRBJ2-1; D is uncertain. The CDR3 has 15 amino acids. Trimming left V 1 base short and J 2 bases short, with 9 bases between. Germline CDR1 LNHDA, CDR2 SQIVND (reference sequence). In nucleotides, the CDR3 is TGTGCCAGTAGTATAGCTAATAGCCCCTACAATGAGCAGTTCTTC. Translating gives CASSIANSPYNEQFF.

This clone has a single count. The chain recombines TRBV2 with TRBJ2-7; 11 bases are a match to TRBD1. V was clipped by 9 bases and J by 7 bases; unmatched bases: 8. This CDR3 contains 13 residues. CDR1 SNHLY and CDR2 FYNNEI come from the germline V gene. In nucleotides, the CDR3 is TGTGCCAGTAACACGGACAGGGGGCGAGAGCAGTACGTC. Translated: CASNTDRGREQYV.

The chain links TRBV11-2 to TRBJ2-1, with a tentative D call TRBD2 (5 bases). The CDR3 sequence is 16 residues long. V was trimmed by 7 bases and J by 1 base, leaving 17 bases between them. CDR1 is SGHAT and CDR2 is FQNNGV in the germline V gene. The CDR3 protein is CASNTRMRGSYNEQFF. DNA of the CDR3: TGTGCCAGCAACACCCGCATGCGAGGGTCCTACAATGAGCAGTTCTTC. The full variable domain, completed using reference TRBV11-2 and TRBJ2-1, is EAGVAQSPRYKIIEKRQSVAFWCNPISGHATLYWYQQILGQGPKLLIQFQNNGVVDDSQLPKDRFSAERLKGVDSTLKIQPAKLEDSAVYLCASNTRMRGSYNEQFFGPGTRLTVL.

The CDR3 region is CASSLVGQGASYGYTF. In DNA form, the CDR3 reads TGCGCCAGCAGCTTGGTTGGACAGGGGGCGAGCTATGGCTACACCTTC. The chain uses TRBV5-1 and TRBJ1-2, with 11 bases matching TRBD1. The CDR3 extends over 16 amino acids. Germline CDR1 and CDR2: SGHRS and YFSETQ. Trimming took 0 bases from V and 4 from J; bases not matched to a gene: 5.

This clone was detected a few times. CDR3 sequence reads: CASSRDPSGRGGVLETQYF. CDR3 sequence (DNA): TGCGCCAGCAGCCGTGATCCCTCAGGTCGCGGGGGGGTCCTAGAGACCCAGTACTTC. This chain connects TRBV5-1 to TRBJ2-5; 9 bases are shared with TRBD2. Germline values: CDR1 SGHRS, CDR2 YFSETQ. The CDR3 loop spans 19 amino acids. J gave up 4 bases and V 4 bases, and 20 bases lay outside the gene matches.

This clone appeared a single time. This chain connects TRBV7-9 to TRBJ2-2, with 7 bases aligning to TRBD1. Germline-derived CDR1 and CDR2 are SEHNR and FQNEAQ (reference sequence). The CDR3 length is 15 residues. V trimming: 5 bases; J trimming: 5 bases; junction bases outside the gene matches: 8. The CDR3 sequence is CASSPLGGLTGELFF. CDR3 DNA sequence: TGTGCCAGCAGCCCCCTAGGGGGCCTTACCGGGGAGCTGTTTTTT.

The CDR3 sequence is CASSFGQGNNQPQHF. The DNA of the CDR3 is TGTGCCAGCAGCTTTGGGCAGGGGAACAATCAGCCCCAGCATTTT. The rearrangement uses TRBV7-8 and TRBJ1-5, with D perhaps TRBD1 (6 bases). CDR1 SGHVS and CDR2 FQNEAQ come from the germline V gene. The germline V and J ends were trimmed by 3 bases and 3 bases, with 12 bases remaining between them. The CDR3 sequence is 15 residues long. Full variable domain (missing parts from reference TRBV7-8 and TRBJ1-5): GAGVSQSPRYKVAKRGQDVALRCDPISGHVSLFWYQQALGQGPEFLTYFQNEAQLDKSGLPSDRFFAERPEGSVSTLKIQRTQQEDSAVYLCASSFGQGNNQPQHFGDGTRLSIL.